What follows are 30 T cell receptor beta chains derived from one specimen sequenced in a study of Ad26.COV2.S vaccination and SARS-CoV-2 variants. The treatment is: 15 to 20 received Ad26.COV2.S at low or high dose, single or two shots; roughly 5 received placebo; per-sample allocation not given. Repertoires come from day 63 after the first vaccine or placebo injection. Data came from immunoSEQ multiplex PCR; TCRdb stores just in-frame clones and leaves some out. The table shows around 450,000 clones, with 89% occurring only once. Sequenced here: peripheral blood, sampled in a trial of Ad26.COV2.S vaccine versus placebo. These receptors all stem from a person aged 18 to 59 who received the Ad26.COV2.S COVID-19 vaccine or a placebo.

V gene TRBV19 combines with J gene TRBJ1-3; D is uncertain. The CDR3 length is 15 residues. V lost 5 bases to trimming and J lost 0 bases, with 11 bases between them. Germline V CDR1 and CDR2: LNHDA, SQIVND (reference sequence). The DNA of the CDR3 is TGTGCCAGTAGTTCCTCAGGCTACTCTGGAAACACCATATATTTT. It specifies CASSSSGYSGNTIYF.

The CDR3 DNA sequence: TGTGCCAGTAGTTCCCCCCCTAAGGGGCGAAGGACTGAAGCTTTCTTT. This translates into CASSSPPKGRRTEAFF. The chain has TRBV19 and TRBJ1-1, with D possibly being TRBD1 (5 bases). V was shortened by 5 bases and J by 5 bases, with 21 bases between the two germline ends. This CDR3 has 16 amino acids. Germline V lookup: CDR1 LNHDA, CDR2 SQIVND (reference sequence).

The V gene is TRBV6-6, the J gene TRBJ2-7; D is undetermined. The CDR3 extends over 15 amino acids. Germline V gene data show CDR1 as MNHNY and CDR2 as SVGAGI (reference sequence). V was trimmed by 2 bases and J by 3 bases, leaving 14 bases between them. This chain's CDR3 is CASSYLGEGDYEQYF. The CDR3 bases are TGTGCCAGCAGTTACCTCGGTGAAGGCGACTACGAGCAGTACTTC.

This chain connects TRBV29-1 to TRBJ1-1; 8 bases are shared with TRBD1. The CDR3 extends over 14 amino acids. The trim removed 2 bases at V and 4 bases at J, leaving 6 bases unmatched. Germline V gene lookup returns CDR1 SQVTM and CDR2 ANQGSEA. As DNA, the CDR3 is TGCAGCGTTGAACGACAGGGGATGGCCACTGAAGCTTTCTTT. It translates to CSVERQGMATEAFF.

The CDR3: CATSRRQGEVIYGYTF. The CDR3 DNA sequence: TGTGCCACCAGTAGACGACAGGGGGAAGTGATCTATGGCTACACCTTC. This chain links TRBV15 with TRBJ1-2, with 9 bases matching TRBD1. Looked up from germline, CDR1 is LNHNV and CDR2 is YYDKDF (reference sequence). The CDR3 runs 16 residues. V was pared by 6 bases and J by 4 bases, with 12 bases of the junction left unmatched.

This chain uses TRBV10-3 with TRBJ2-3; D not resolved. The CDR3 is 13 residues long. V lost 2 bases to trimming and J lost 1 base, with 4 bases between them. Per germline, CDR1 ENHRY and CDR2 SYGVKD. The CDR3 region has the DNA TGTGCCATCAGTGAGGGGGGCACAGATACGCAGTATTTT. Protein sequence: CAISEGGTDTQYF.

The CDR3 sequence: CASSFWQGGTEAFF. DNA of the CDR3: TGTGCCAGCAGTTTTTGGCAGGGGGGGACTGAAGCTTTCTTT. This chain links TRBV27 with TRBJ1-1; 7 bases line up with TRBD1. V trimming: 3 bases; J trimming: 5 bases; junction bases outside the gene matches: 6. Germline CDR1 is MNHEY and CDR2 is SMNVEV (reference sequence). The CDR3 has 14 amino acids.

The V call is TRBV4-1, the J call TRBJ2-3; 13 positions agree with TRBD2. V shed 3 bases and J 5 bases; nucleotides not matched to a gene: 8. CDR3 length equals 17 residues. CDR1 is MGHRA and CDR2 is YSYEKL in the germline V gene. The CDR3 DNA sequence: TGCGCCAGCAGCCAGCCTCTGGGACTAGCGGGACAAGATACGCAGTATTTT. Its translation is CASSQPLGLAGQDTQYF.

CDR3 in DNA: TGCGCCAGCAGCTTGATCTCGCAGGCCACCTACGAGCAGTACTTC. This sequence encodes CASSLISQATYEQYF. The V and J genes are TRBV5-1 and TRBJ2-7; D unclear. Trimming shortened V by 1 base and J by 2 bases, and 13 bases separated the two germline ends. Germline-derived CDR1 and CDR2 are SGHRS and YFSETQ. The CDR3 spans 15 residues.

This clone was picked up one time. The chain uses TRBV20-1 and TRBJ2-3, with D perhaps matching TRBD1 (5 bases). Germline V gene data show CDR1 as DFQATT and CDR2 as SNEGSKA (reference sequence). This CDR3 comprises 11 residues. V lost 0 bases and J lost 13, with 11 bases in between. In nucleotides, the CDR3 is TGCAGTGCTAGAGAAACAGGTTTGGAGTATTTT. As protein: CSARETGLEYF.

The CDR3 region is CASSQRTLGTEAFF. CDR3 sequence (DNA): TGTGCCAGCAGCCAAAGAACCCTTGGCACTGAAGCTTTCTTT. This chain uses TRBV3-1 (or the pseudogene TRBV3-2) with TRBJ1-1; D is unresolved. V was trimmed by 2 bases and J by 4 bases, leaving 11 bases between them. CDR3 length equals 14 residues. Germline-derived CDR1 and CDR2 are LGHDT and YNNKEL (reference sequence).

The chain's CDR3 is CASSAGGGGYGYTF. CDR3 DNA: TGTGCCAGCAGCGCCGGGGGAGGGGGCTATGGCTACACCTTC. The V and J genes are TRBV9 and TRBJ1-2, with D possibly being TRBD1 (6 bases). CDR1 and CDR2 from the germline V gene are SGDLS and YYNGEE. The V end lost 3 bases, the J end lost 4 bases, and 13 bases lay between the germline ends. The CDR3 length is 14 residues. The complete variable domain, with remaining parts taken from reference TRBV9 and TRBJ1-2, reads DSGVTQTPKHLITATGQRVTLRCSPRSGDLSVYWYQQSLDQGLQFLIQYYNGEERAKGNILERFSAQQFPDLHSELNLSSLELGDSALYFCASSAGGGGYGYTFGSGTRLTVV.

V usage is TRBV2 and J usage is TRBJ2-1, with D possibly TRBD2 on 6 matching bases. The CDR3 spans 15 residues. CDR1 is SNHLY, CDR2 FYNNEI, per germline. V was cut by 6 bases and J by 2 bases, with 14 bases left in between. The CDR3 bases are TGTGCCAGCAGCCAGGAGGGCGGCACCTACAATGAGCAGTTCTTC. Its translation: CASSQEGGTYNEQFF.

This sequence joins TRBV11-2 and TRBJ2-1; 9 bases are a match to TRBD2. This CDR3 spans 13 amino acids. The germline gives CDR1 SGHAT, CDR2 FQNNGV. V gave up 1 base and J gave up 10 bases; unmatched junction bases: 2. The CDR3 DNA is TGTGCCAGCAGCTTAGTTACTAGCGGGGAGCAGTTCTTC. This sequence encodes CASSLVTSGEQFF.

The chain recombines TRBV28 with TRBJ1-5; no clear D. CDR1 and CDR2 from the germline V gene are MDHEN and SYDVKM. The CDR3 runs 14 residues. The germline V and J ends were trimmed by 8 bases and 0 bases, with 11 bases remaining between them. The CDR3 protein is CASDRAASNQPQHF. The CDR3 DNA sequence: TGTGCCAGCGACCGGGCCGCTAGCAATCAGCCCCAGCATTTT.

Here the CDR3 reads CASSQNPPQPGDEQYF. As DNA, the CDR3 is TGTGCCAGCTCACAAAACCCCCCTCAACCTGGGGACGAGCAGTACTTC. The rearrangement joins TRBV18 to TRBJ2-7; D is undetermined. CDR3 length: 16 amino acids. V was cut by 4 bases and J by 5 bases, with 21 bases left in between. Germline V gene lookup returns CDR1 KGHSH and CDR2 LQKENI. Drawing the rest from reference TRBV18 and TRBJ2-7, the complete variable domain is NAGVMQNPRHLVRRRGQEARLRCSPMKGHSHVYWYRQLPEEGLKFMVYLQKENIIDESGMPKERFSAEFPKEGPSILRIQQVVRGDSAAYFCASSQNPPQPGDEQYFGPGTRLTVT.

The chain uses TRBV11-3 and TRBJ1-1, with D perhaps matching TRBD1 (5 bases). This CDR3 comprises 16 residues. In germline, CDR1 is SGHNT, CDR2 YENEEA. Trimming took 0 bases from V and 3 from J, leaving 14 bases between them. The CDR3 protein is CASSLDQLGGYTEAFF. CDR3 sequence (DNA): TGTGCCAGCAGCTTAGATCAATTGGGGGGGTACACTGAAGCTTTCTTT.

V is TRBV6-5 and J is TRBJ2-1; possibly TRBD1 or TRBD2 for D (6 bases each). CDR3 length: 13 residues. V lost 6 bases to trimming and J lost 3 bases, with 9 bases between them. CDR1 and CDR2 (germline): MNHEY, SVGAGI. In DNA form, the CDR3 reads TGTGCCAGCAGGCGGGACAACTACAATGAGCAGTTCTTC. Protein product: CASRRDNYNEQFF.

V is TRBV6-4 and J is TRBJ2-3, with unresolved D. The CDR3 totals 14 residues. Trimming removed 2 bases at V and 7 bases at J, with 13 bases between. Per germline, CDR1 MRHNA and CDR2 SNTAGT. CDR3 protein: CASSDGSALNTQYF. CDR3 DNA sequence: TGTGCCAGCAGTGACGGCAGTGCCTTAAATACGCAGTATTTT.

V is TRBV6-2 or TRBV6-3 and J is TRBJ1-6; TRBD1 agrees at 10 bases. CDR3 length equals 15 residues. From germline, CDR1 is MNHEY and CDR2 SVGEGT. V was clipped by 2 bases and J by 7 bases; unmatched bases: 2. CDR3 sequence: CASSYPGQGNSPLHF. The DNA of the CDR3 is TGTGCCAGCAGTTACCCGGGACAGGGGAATTCACCCCTCCACTTT.

The V call is TRBV27, the J call TRBJ1-2, with 9 nucleotides matching TRBD1. Germline assignment: CDR1 MNHEY and CDR2 SMNVEV (reference sequence). CDR3 size: 15 residues. J lost 6 bases, V lost 2 bases, and 7 bases had no gene match. The CDR3 nucleotides are TGTGCCAGCAGTTTACTCGGGACAGGGAGGGATGGCTACACCTTC. It specifies CASSLLGTGRDGYTF.

This chain uses TRBV28 with TRBJ1-5; D call uncertain. Trimming left V 3 bases short and J 7 bases short, with 19 bases between. This CDR3 region has 16 residues. Per germline, CDR1 MDHEN and CDR2 SYDVKM. The CDR3 DNA is TGTGCCAGCAGTTTCCGCCTCCTAGTAGGCAGCCAGCCCCAGCATTTT. Translated: CASSFRLLVGSQPQHF.

This clone was counted once. DNA of the CDR3: TGTGCCAGTATGGGGACTAGCGGAACATACAATGAGCAGTTCTTC. Translating it yields CASMGTSGTYNEQFF. The chain couples TRBV19 to TRBJ2-1, with TRBD2 matching over 11 bases. The CDR3 is 15 amino acids. Germline-derived CDR1 and CDR2 are LNHDA and SQIVND (reference sequence). J gave up 4 bases and V 7 bases, and 6 bases lay outside the gene matches.

The J gene is TRBJ2-6, the V gene TRBV3-1 (or the pseudogene TRBV3-2), with unresolved D. Germline V lookup: CDR1 LGHDT, CDR2 YNNKEL (reference sequence). The CDR3 has 16 residues. Deletions cut 1 base from V and 0 bases from J, with 7 bases between. The CDR3 coding sequence is TGTGCCAGCAGCCAAGGAACGATCTCTGGGGCCAACGTCCTGACTTTC. It encodes CASSQGTISGANVLTF.

V is TRBV7-9 and J is TRBJ1-4; TRBD1 might be the D (5 bases). Germline V gene data show CDR1 as SEHNR and CDR2 as FQNEAQ (reference sequence). The CDR3 is made up of 13 amino acids. V dropped 4 bases and J dropped 8 bases, with 11 bases sitting between them. The CDR3 DNA is TGTGCCAGCAGCTGGGGGGAGGACGAAAAACTGTTTTTT. Residues: CASSWGEDEKLFF.

A single count supports this clone. This sequence joins TRBV9 and TRBJ2-5, with D possibly matching TRBD1 (5 bases). The CDR3 sequence is 15 residues long. Germline-derived CDR1 and CDR2 are SGDLS and YYNGEE. V was shortened by 3 bases and J by 9 bases, with 21 bases between the two germline ends. The CDR3 sequence: CASSEGWGYNSAQYF. CDR3 coding DNA: TGTGCCAGCAGCGAAGGGTGGGGCTATAACTCGGCCCAGTACTTC.

The genes are TRBV28 and TRBJ1-5; D unclear. The germline V gene encodes CDR1 MDHEN and CDR2 SYDVKM. There are 14 residues in the CDR3. Trimming removed 5 bases from V and 9 bases from J, with 17 bases in between. The CDR3 nucleotides read TGTGCCAGCAGTACCTACTACCCTCCGGGGCCCCAGCATTTT. Protein product: CASSTYYPPGPQHF.

The chain joins TRBV24-1 to TRBJ2-1, with 12 bases aligning to TRBD2. The CDR3 totals 15 residues. Trimming cost V 11 bases and J 4 bases; bases outside gene matches: 8. CDR1 is KGHDR and CDR2 is SFDVKD in the germline V gene. CDR3 nucleotides: TGTGCCAGCTCGGCTAGCGGGGGGGCTTACAATGAGCAGTTCTTC. Protein product: CASSASGGAYNEQFF.

In its sample, this clone was seen a few times. The chain links TRBV6-1 to TRBJ2-1; D remains ambiguous. The V end was cut by 4 bases, the J end by 2 bases, with 15 bases between. CDR3 length: 16 amino acids. Germline CDR1 and CDR2: MNHNS and SASEGT. The CDR3 coding sequence is TGTGCCAGCAGTGCTGGGCCCTCCCCCCCCTACAATGAGCAGTTCTTC. This gives the protein CASSAGPSPPYNEQFF.

In this sample, this clone turned up once. The V and J genes are TRBV12-3 or TRBV12-4 and TRBJ1-1; D not resolved. V lost 7 bases, J lost 6 bases, and 12 bases lay in between. The CDR3 has 12 amino acids. DNA for the CDR3: TGTGCCAGCACCTCGGACGGGCCTGAAGCTTTCTTT. It is translated as CASTSDGPEAFF.